This T cell receptor beta chain comes out of a study of blood T cell repertoires in COVID-19. Overall study context: Acute-phase and convalescent COVID-19 samples originated in the United States, Italy and Spain. From T cells, B-cell-depleted T cells, or PBMCs came the material, which was cDNA or gDNA.

This clone was seen more than once but under ten times. Germline CDR1 reads LNHDA; CDR2 reads SQIVND (reference sequence). The CDR3 is 13 amino acids. V trimming: 5 bases; J trimming: 7 bases; junction bases outside the gene matches: 4. In the original processing: Reference gene primers were amplified, and this amplification served to estimate nucleated cell counts. Repertoires were generated with immunoSEQ multiplex PCR, while TCRdb's copy carries only in-frame clones and drops some. D and trimming were read from the DNA, whereas the V and J calls and clone size are those reported in that table. The sample holds around 100,000 clones, approximately 89% seen once.

This clonotype originated in a middle-aged man with acute or convalescent COVID-19. The sequencing input was peripheral blood. The chain is built from TRBV19 and TRBJ1-4; TRBD1 agrees at 7 bases. CDR3 in DNA: TGTGCCAGTAGTCCCCAGGGGGGTGAAAAACTGTTTTTT. Encoded protein: CASSPQGGEKLFF.